The clone carrying this T cell receptor beta chain was observed at least ten times. The antigen remains unidentified. The authors built TCR beta libraries using iRepertoire HTBI primers and Arm-PCR of CDR3 regions. TCRdb used MiXCR to reprocess the multiplex PCR reads, holding one entry per CDR3 protein. The table records some 560,000 distinct CDR3 sequences, 15% to 20% of them present only once. The sample is drawn from a study of regulatory T cells in long-lasting Graves disease. Regarding the study as a whole: Persistent cases of Graves' showed reduced TCR diversity relative to newly diagnosed patients.

Specified time point: newly diagnosed GD, antithyroid drugs for less than 3 months. RNA isolated from PBMCs was used to make the TCR library. These data are also associated with another study on T cells in Graves' hyperthyroidism and ophthalmopathy. As that study records: Criteria for exclusion of patients were uncontrolled infection, other autoimmune disease, pregnancy or lactation.

Sequencing used peripheral blood mononuclear cells (PBMCs), obtained at new diagnosis, from a patient treated with antithyroid drugs. This TCR was sampled from a woman between 40 and 65 years old with Graves disease.

In DNA form, the CDR3 reads TGCGCCAGCAGCCCGGGACAGTGGATGAACACTGAAGCTTTCTTT. The encoded protein is CASSPGQWMNTEAFF. The chain is built from TRBV5-1 and TRBJ1-1; TRBD1 agrees at 7 bases. CDR1 is SGHRS, CDR2 YFSETQ, per germline. The CDR3 has 15 amino acids. V shed 4 bases, J shed 0 bases, and the junction held 6 bases outside the gene matches.